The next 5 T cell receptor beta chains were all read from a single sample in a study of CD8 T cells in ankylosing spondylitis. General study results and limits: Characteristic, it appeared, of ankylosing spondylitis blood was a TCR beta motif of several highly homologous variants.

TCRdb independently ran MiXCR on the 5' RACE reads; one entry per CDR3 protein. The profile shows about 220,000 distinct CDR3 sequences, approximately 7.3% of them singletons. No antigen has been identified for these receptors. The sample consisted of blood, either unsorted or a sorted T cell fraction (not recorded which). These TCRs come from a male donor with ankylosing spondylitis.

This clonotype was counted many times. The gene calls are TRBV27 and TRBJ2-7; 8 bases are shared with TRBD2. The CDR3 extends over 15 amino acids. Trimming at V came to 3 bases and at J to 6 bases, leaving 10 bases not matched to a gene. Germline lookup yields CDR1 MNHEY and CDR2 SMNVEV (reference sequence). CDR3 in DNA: TGTGCCAGCAGTTTTACGGGAGGGCCTCCTGGCGAGCAGTACTTC. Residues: CASSFTGGPPGEQYF.

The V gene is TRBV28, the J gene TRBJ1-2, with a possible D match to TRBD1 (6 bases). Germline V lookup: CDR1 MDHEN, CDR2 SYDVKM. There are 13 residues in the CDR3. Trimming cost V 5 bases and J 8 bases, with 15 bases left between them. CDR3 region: CASSNSRGYGYTF. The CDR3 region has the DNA TGTGCCAGCAGTAACAGCAGGGGTTACGGCTACACCTTC.

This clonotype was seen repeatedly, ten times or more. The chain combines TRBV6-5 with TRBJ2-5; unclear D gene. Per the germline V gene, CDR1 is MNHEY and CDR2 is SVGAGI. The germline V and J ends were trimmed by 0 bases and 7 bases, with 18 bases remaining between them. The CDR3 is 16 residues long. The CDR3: CASSYSWLEGSVTQYF. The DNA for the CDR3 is TGTGCCAGCAGTTACTCCTGGCTAGAAGGTTCTGTGACCCAGTACTTC.

The CDR3 region has the DNA TGTGCCAGCAGCTCCCTACCTGGACAGATATATGGCTACACCTTC. The encoded protein is CASSSLPGQIYGYTF. The chain is built from TRBV7-3 and TRBJ1-2; D possibly corresponds to TRBD1 (6 bases). V gave up 4 bases and J gave up 5 bases, with 17 bases separating them. This CDR3 spans 15 amino acids. CDR1 is SGHTA, CDR2 FQGTGA, per germline.

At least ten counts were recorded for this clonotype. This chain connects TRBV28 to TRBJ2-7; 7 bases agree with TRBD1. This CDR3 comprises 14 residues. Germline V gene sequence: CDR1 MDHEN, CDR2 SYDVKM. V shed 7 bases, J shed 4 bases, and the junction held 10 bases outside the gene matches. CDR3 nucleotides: TGTGCCAGCAAGGTTGAGGGGGCCGGATACGAGCAGTACTTC. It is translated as CASKVEGAGYEQYF.